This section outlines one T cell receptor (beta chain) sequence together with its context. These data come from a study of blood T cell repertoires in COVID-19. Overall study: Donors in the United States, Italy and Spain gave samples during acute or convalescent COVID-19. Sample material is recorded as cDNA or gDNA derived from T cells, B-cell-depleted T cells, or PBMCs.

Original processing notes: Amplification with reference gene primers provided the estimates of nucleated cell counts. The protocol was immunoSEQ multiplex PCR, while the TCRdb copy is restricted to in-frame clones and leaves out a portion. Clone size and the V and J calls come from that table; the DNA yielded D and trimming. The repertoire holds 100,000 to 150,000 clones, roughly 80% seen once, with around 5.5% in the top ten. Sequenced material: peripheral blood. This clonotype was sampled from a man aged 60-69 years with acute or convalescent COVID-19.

The CDR3: CASSLSREAFF. Written as DNA, the CDR3 is TGTGCCAGCAGCTTGTCCCGTGAAGCTTTCTTT. The chain links TRBV7-2 to TRBJ1-1; D gene unclear. This CDR3 has 11 amino acids. Trimming removed 3 bases at V and 7 bases at J, with 6 bases between. The germline V gene encodes CDR1 SGHTA and CDR2 FQGNSA. The variable domain in full, completed from reference TRBV7-2 and TRBJ1-1, reads GAGVSQSPSNKVTEKGKDVELRCDPISGHTALYWYRQSLGQGLEFLIYFQGNSAPDKSGLPSDRFSAERTGGSVSTLTIQRTQQEDSAVYLCASSLSREAFFGQGTRLTVV.